This TCR beta chain came from a study of blood T cells in healthy people across ages. The CDR3 spans 14 residues. V dropped 6 bases and J dropped 3; count of bases not matched to a gene: 8. General study results and limits: Strong correlation was found linking TCR beta diversity to naive T cell percentage. The long-lived group displayed more naive CD4+ cells, plus higher diversity, than the aged donors did.

For the second PCR, which ran for about 7 to 12 cycles, a sample-barcoded 5' primer and a J-beta primer mix were used. Using its own MiXCR run on the 5' RACE reads, TCRdb lists one record per CDR3 protein. The sample has fewer than 900,000 distinct CDR3 sequences; 43% are singletons. To note about this clonotype: Its antigen is still unknown.

The material sequenced was blood. The chain carries TRBV12-3 or TRBV12-4 and TRBJ2-7, with 7 bases fitting TRBD1. This TCR came from a woman aged 60 to 75 in good health. The CDR3, as DNA: TGTGCCAGCAGCTCCGGGACAGAGGGCTACGAGCAGTACTTC. This encodes CASSSGTEGYEQYF.